The 2 T cell receptor beta chains below all came from one sample that was sequenced in a study of radiation and T cells in renal cell carcinoma. Sample treatment: treatment-naive control, cytoreductive nephrectomy. Repertoires were generated with immunoSEQ multiplex PCR, while TCRdb's copy carries only in-frame clones and drops some. The sample consists of over 8,000 clones, more than 55% of them appearing once. The material was tumor tissue, obtained from a patient whose treatment was nephrectomy without radiotherapy. Receptors were obtained from a man aged 60 to 69 with renal cell carcinoma.

In its sample, this clone was seen a few times. The chain combines TRBV6-5 with TRBJ2-1, with 13 bases aligning to TRBD2. V lost 11 bases, J lost 4 bases, and 2 bases stayed unmatched. The CDR3 has 13 residues. Per germline, CDR1 MNHEY and CDR2 SVGAGI. CDR3 bases: TGTGCCGGGGGACTAGCGGGGTACAATGAGCAGTTCTTC. Amino acids: CAGGLAGYNEQFF.

The chain couples TRBV29-1 to TRBJ2-7; TRBD2 matches 11 bases. The trim removed 6 bases at V and 7 bases at J, leaving 11 bases unmatched. CDR1 and CDR2 (germline): SQVTM, ANQGSEA. The CDR3 has 14 amino acids. The CDR3 is CSVQLSGRGLEQYF. The CDR3 DNA sequence: TGCAGCGTCCAGCTTAGCGGGAGGGGCCTGGAGCAGTACTTC.